A single sample is the source of the 9 T cell receptor beta chains below, sequenced in a study of CD8+ T cells in alopecia areata. The sample's treatment: oral pan-JAK inhibitor, 5-10 mg twice daily. Isolated RNA was reverse transcribed into cDNA used as the sequencing template. TCRdb's copy holds only in-frame clones and misses some; the assay was immunoSEQ multiplex PCR. This sample yields 98,000 or so clones, of which roughly two thirds are seen a single time; around 15% belongs to the top ten. Specimen: CD8+ T cells sorted from blood, collected at week 4, from a patient treated with tofacitinib. The receptors here all came from a human donor with alopecia areata.

The chain has TRBV7-9 and TRBJ1-1, with TRBD1 identical over 7 bases. Looked up from germline, CDR1 is SEHNR and CDR2 is FQNEAQ (reference sequence). The CDR3 has 13 residues. V trimming: 1 base; J trimming: 5 bases; junction bases outside the gene matches: 1. CDR3 in amino acids: CASSLDRGTEAFF. The CDR3 DNA follows: TGTGCCAGCAGCTTAGACAGGGGAACTGAAGCTTTCTTT. The full variable domain, with the rest looked up from reference TRBV7-9 and TRBJ1-1, is DTGVSQNPRHKITKRGQNVTFRCDPISEHNRLYWYRQTLGQGPEFLTYFQNEAQLEKSRLLSDRFSAERPKGSFSTLEIQRTEQGDSAMYLCASSLDRGTEAFFGQGTRLTVV.

In its sample, this clone ranks as medium-sized. The chain joins TRBV7-8 to TRBJ2-7, with TRBD2 matching 9 bases. V dropped 1 base and J dropped 0; count of bases not matched to a gene: 4. Germline V CDR1 and CDR2: SGHVS, FQNEAQ. The CDR3 has 16 residues. CDR3 DNA: TGTGCCAGCAGCTTAGTGGCTAGCGGGATCTCCTACGAGCAGTACTTC. This translates into CASSLVASGISYEQYF.

V gene TRBV4-1 combines with J gene TRBJ2-3, with TRBD1 identical over 8 bases. The CDR3 is 16 amino acids. The junction had 5 bases not matched to a gene; V was cut back by 1 base and J by 2 bases. Germline V gives CDR1 MGHRA, CDR2 YSYEKL. The CDR3 sequence is CASSQAQGAYTDTQYF. In DNA form, the CDR3 reads TGCGCCAGCAGCCAAGCCCAGGGGGCTTACACAGATACGCAGTATTTT.

This rearrangement joins TRBV7-6 to TRBJ2-1, with TRBD1 matching 9 bases. The V segment lost 5 bases and the J segment 10 bases; nucleotides outside the gene matches: 6. The CDR3 extends over 13 amino acids. Germline CDR1 SGHVS, CDR2 FNYEAQ. The CDR3 nucleotides read TGTGCCAGCAGCGCGGACAGGGGAGACGAGCAGTTCTTC. It specifies CASSADRGDEQFF. The entire variable domain, with the rest obtained from reference TRBV7-6 and TRBJ2-1, is as follows: GAGVSQSPRYKVTKRGQDVALRCDPISGHVSLYWYRQALGQGPEFLTYFNYEAQQDKSGLPNDRFSAERPEGSISTLTIQRTEQRDSAMYRCASSADRGDEQFFGPGTRLTVL.

The rearrangement links TRBV4-2 to TRBJ1-2; D call uncertain. The V end lost 1 base, the J end lost 1 base, and 4 bases lay between the germline ends. CDR3 length: 13 amino acids. CDR1 is LGHNA, CDR2 YNFKEQ, per germline. The CDR3 bases are TGTGCCAGCAGCCAAGTGTATAACTATGGCTACACCTTC. It codes for CASSQVYNYGYTF.

This clone has only a few counts. The chain links TRBV28 to TRBJ2-1; 10 nucleotides agree with TRBD1. V dropped 10 bases and J dropped 10; count of bases not matched to a gene: 13. CDR1 and CDR2 (germline): MDHEN, SYDVKM. This CDR3 has 14 residues. The CDR3 protein is CATETGGAYIEQFF. The CDR3 nucleotides are TGTGCCACCGAGACAGGGGGCGCCTACATCGAGCAGTTCTTC.

The gene calls are TRBV4-3 and TRBJ2-4; 9 positions agree with TRBD2. The germline CDR1 and CDR2 sequences are LGHNA and YSLEER. The CDR3 extends over 19 amino acids. V trimming: 0 bases; J trimming: 0 bases; junction bases outside the gene matches: 9. The CDR3 DNA follows: TGCGCCAGCAGCCAAGATTGGTCTGGCGGGGGGGCAGCCAAAAACATTCAGTACTTC. Encoded protein: CASSQDWSGGGAAKNIQYF.

The chain recombines TRBV4-3 with TRBJ2-2; 10 bases are shared with TRBD2. Germline V gene data show CDR1 as LGHNA and CDR2 as YSLEER. V gave up 0 bases and J gave up 6 bases; unmatched junction bases: 7. The CDR3 totals 17 residues. CDR3 sequence (DNA): TGCGCCAGCAGCCAAGATCAGCTAGCGGGAGCGGCCGGGGAGCTGTTTTTT. Translated: CASSQDQLAGAAGELFF.

The CDR3 loop reads CASSTGGQPQHF. The CDR3, as DNA: TGTGCCAGCAGCACGGGTGGACAGCCCCAGCATTTT. V gene TRBV7-9 combines with J gene TRBJ1-5; D not resolved. Germline values: CDR1 SEHNR, CDR2 FQNEAQ (reference sequence). Trimming stripped 5 bases from V and 7 bases from J, with 9 bases between. CDR3 size: 12 residues.